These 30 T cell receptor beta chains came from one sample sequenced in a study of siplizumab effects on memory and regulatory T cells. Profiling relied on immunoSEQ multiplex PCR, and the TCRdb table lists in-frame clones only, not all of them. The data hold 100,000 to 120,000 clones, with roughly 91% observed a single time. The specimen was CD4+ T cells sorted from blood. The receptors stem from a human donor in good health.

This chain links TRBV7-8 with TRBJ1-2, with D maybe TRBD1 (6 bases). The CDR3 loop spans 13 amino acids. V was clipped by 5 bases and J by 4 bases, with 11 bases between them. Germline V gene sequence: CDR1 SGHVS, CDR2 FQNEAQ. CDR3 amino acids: CASSQTGSYGYTF. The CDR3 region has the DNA TGTGCCAGCAGCCAAACAGGGAGCTATGGCTACACCTTC.

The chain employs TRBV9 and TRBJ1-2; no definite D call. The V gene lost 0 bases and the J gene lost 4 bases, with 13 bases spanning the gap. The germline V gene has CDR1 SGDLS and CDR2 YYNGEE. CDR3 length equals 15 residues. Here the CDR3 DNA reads TGTGCCAGCAGCGTAGCTACTACTTTCGGCTATGGCTACACCTTC. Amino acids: CASSVATTFGYGYTF. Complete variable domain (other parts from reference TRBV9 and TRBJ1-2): DSGVTQTPKHLITATGQRVTLRCSPRSGDLSVYWYQQSLDQGLQFLIQYYNGEERAKGNILERFSAQQFPDLHSELNLSSLELGDSALYFCASSVATTFGYGYTFGSGTRLTVV.

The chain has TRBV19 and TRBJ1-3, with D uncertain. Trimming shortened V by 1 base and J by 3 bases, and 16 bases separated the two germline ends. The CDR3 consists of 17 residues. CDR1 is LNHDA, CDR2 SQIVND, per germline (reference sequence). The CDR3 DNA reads TGTGCCAGTAGTATAGTCCCCCAGGCGGGAAGTGGAAACACCATATATTTT. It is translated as CASSIVPQAGSGNTIYF.

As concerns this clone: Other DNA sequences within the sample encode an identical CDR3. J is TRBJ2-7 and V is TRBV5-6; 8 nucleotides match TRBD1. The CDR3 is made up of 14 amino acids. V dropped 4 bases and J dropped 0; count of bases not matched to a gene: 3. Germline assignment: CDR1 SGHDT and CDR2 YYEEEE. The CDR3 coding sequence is TGTGCCAGCAGCGTAGGACAGGGCTCCTACGAGCAGTACTTC. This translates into CASSVGQGSYEQYF. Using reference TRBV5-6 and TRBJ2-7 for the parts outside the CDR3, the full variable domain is DAGVTQSPTHLIKTRGQQVTLRCSPKSGHDTVSWYQQALGQGPQFIFQYYEEEERQRGNFPDRFSGHQFPNYSSELNVNALLLGDSALYLCASSVGQGSYEQYFGPGTRLTVT.

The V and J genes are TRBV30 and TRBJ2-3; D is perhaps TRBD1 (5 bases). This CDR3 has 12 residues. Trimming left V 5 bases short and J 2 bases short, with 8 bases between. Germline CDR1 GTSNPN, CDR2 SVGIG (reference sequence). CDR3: CAWGAVTDTQYF. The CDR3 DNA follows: TGTGCCTGGGGGGCCGTCACAGATACGCAGTATTTT.

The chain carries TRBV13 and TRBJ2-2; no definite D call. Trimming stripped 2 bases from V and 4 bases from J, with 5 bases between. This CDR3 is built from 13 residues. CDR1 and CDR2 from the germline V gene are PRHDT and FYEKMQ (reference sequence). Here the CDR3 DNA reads TGTGCCAGCAGCTTACGAGCCACCGGGGAGCTGTTTTTT. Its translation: CASSLRATGELFF.

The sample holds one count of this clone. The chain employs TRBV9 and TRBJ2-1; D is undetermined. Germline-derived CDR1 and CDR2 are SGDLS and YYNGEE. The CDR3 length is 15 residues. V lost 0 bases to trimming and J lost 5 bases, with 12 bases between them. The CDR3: CASSVAPVTHNEQFF. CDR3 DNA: TGTGCCAGCAGCGTAGCTCCAGTAACCCACAATGAGCAGTTCTTC.

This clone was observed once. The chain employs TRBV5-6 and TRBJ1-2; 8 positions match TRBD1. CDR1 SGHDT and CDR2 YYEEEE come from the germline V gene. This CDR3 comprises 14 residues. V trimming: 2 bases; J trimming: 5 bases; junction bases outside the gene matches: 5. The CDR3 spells CASSLTGGIYGYTF. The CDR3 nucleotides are TGTGCCAGCAGCTTAACAGGGGGGATTTATGGCTACACCTTC.

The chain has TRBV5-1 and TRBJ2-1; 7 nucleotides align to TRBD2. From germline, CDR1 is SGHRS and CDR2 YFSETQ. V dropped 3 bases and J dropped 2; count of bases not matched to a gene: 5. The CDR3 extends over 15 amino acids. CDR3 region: CASSWGGGTYNEQFF. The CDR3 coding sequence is TGCGCCAGCAGCTGGGGGGGAGGTACCTACAATGAGCAGTTCTTC.

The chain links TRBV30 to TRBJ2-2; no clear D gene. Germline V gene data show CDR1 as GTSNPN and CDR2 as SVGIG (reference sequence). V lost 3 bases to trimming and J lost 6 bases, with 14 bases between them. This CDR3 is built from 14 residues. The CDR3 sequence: CAWSGRVISGELFF. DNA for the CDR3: TGTGCCTGGAGCGGTAGGGTTATATCCGGGGAGCTGTTTTTT.

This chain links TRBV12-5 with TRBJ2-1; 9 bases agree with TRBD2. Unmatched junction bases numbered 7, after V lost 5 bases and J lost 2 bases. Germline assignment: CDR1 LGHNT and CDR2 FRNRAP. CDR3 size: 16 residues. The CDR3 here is CASGEPLAGAYNEQFF. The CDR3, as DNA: TGTGCTAGTGGTGAACCCTTAGCGGGAGCCTACAATGAGCAGTTCTTC. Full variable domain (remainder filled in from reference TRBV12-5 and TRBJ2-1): DARVTQTPRHKVTEMGQEVTMRCQPILGHNTVFWYRQTMMQGLELLAYFRNRAPLDDSGMPKDRFSAEMPDATLATLKIQPSEPRDSAVYFCASGEPLAGAYNEQFFGPGTRLTVL.

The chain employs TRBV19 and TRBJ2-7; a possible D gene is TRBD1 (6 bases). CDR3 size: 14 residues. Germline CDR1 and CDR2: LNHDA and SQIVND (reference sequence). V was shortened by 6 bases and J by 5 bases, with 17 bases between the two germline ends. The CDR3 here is CASSRTGFAHEQYF. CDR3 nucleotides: TGTGCCAGTAGCCGAACAGGGTTTGCCCACGAGCAGTACTTC.

Here the CDR3 reads CASSPPVGAGDGETQYF. The CDR3 bases are TGTGCCAGCTCACCACCGGTTGGGGCGGGAGACGGAGAGACCCAGTACTTC. This rearrangement joins TRBV18 to TRBJ2-5; 7 bases are a match to TRBD2. The CDR3 is 17 residues long. From germline, CDR1 is KGHSH and CDR2 LQKENI. Trimming removed 0 bases from V and 4 bases from J; junction bases left unmatched: 11.

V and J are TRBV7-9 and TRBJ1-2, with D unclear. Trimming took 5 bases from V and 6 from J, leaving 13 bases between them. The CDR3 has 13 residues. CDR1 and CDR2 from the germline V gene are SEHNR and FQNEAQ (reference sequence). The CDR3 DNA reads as TGTGCCAGCAGCCGTTTTGGGGATGATGGCTACACCTTC. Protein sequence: CASSRFGDDGYTF.

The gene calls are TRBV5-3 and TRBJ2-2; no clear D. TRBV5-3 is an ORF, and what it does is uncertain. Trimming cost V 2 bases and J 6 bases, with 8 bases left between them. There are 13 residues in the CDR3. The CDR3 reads CARSFLGSGELFF. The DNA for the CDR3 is TGTGCCAGAAGCTTCCTGGGGTCCGGGGAGCTGTTTTTT.

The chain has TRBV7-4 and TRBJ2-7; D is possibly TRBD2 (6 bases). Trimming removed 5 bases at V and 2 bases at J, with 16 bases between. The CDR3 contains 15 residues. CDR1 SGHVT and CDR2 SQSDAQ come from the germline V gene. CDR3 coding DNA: TGTGCCAGCAGCGAGAGGCGGGGCCTTGCCTACGAGCAGTACTTC. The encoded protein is CASSERRGLAYEQYF.

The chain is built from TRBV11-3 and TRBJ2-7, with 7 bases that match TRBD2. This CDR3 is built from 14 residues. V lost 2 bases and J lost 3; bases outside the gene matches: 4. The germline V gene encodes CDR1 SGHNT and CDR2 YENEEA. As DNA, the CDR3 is TGTGCCAGCAGCTTATCCGGACTAGACTACGAGCAGTACTTC. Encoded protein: CASSLSGLDYEQYF.

The CDR3 DNA reads TGTGCCAGCAGCGAGGGGACAGGGGGTTCCTACGAGCAGTACTTC. Translation: CASSEGTGGSYEQYF. This chain joins TRBV9 and TRBJ2-7; 11 bases are a match to TRBD1. The length of the CDR3 is 15 residues. The V gene's germline CDR1 is SGDLS and CDR2 YYNGEE. Germline trimming cut 3 bases from V and 1 base from J; bases unmatched to any gene: 3.

As DNA, the CDR3 is TGTGCCAGCAGGGCGCGGGAAGGTCAGCCCCAGCATTTT. This translates into CASRAREGQPQHF. The genes are TRBV19 and TRBJ1-5, with D possibly matching TRBD1 (5 bases). Germline CDR1 and CDR2: LNHDA and SQIVND (reference sequence). V gave up 9 bases and J gave up 6 bases, with 15 bases separating them. The CDR3 has 13 residues.

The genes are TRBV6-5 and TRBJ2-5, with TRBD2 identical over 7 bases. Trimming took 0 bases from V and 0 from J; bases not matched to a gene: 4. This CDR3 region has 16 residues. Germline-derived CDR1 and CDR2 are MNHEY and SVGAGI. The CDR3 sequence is CASSYSSGVNQETQYF. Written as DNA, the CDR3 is TGTGCCAGCAGTTACTCCAGCGGGGTGAACCAAGAGACCCAGTACTTC.

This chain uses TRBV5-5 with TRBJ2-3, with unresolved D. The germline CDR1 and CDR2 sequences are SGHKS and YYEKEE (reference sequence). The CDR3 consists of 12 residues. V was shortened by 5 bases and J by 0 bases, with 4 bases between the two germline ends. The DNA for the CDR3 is TGTGCCAGCAGTCACAGCACAGATACGCAGTATTTT. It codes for CASSHSTDTQYF.

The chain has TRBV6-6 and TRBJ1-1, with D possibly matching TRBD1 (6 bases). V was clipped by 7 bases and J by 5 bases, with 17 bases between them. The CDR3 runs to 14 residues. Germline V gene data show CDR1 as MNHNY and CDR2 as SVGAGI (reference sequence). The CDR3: CASTLTEGVTEAFF. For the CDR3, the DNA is TGTGCCAGCACCCTAACGGAGGGGGTGACTGAAGCTTTCTTT.

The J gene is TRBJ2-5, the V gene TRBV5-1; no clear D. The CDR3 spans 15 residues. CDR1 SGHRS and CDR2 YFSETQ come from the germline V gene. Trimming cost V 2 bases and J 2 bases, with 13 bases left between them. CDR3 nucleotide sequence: TGCGCCAGCAGCTTTGGTGGCAGATTACAAGAGACCCAGTACTTC. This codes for CASSFGGRLQETQYF.

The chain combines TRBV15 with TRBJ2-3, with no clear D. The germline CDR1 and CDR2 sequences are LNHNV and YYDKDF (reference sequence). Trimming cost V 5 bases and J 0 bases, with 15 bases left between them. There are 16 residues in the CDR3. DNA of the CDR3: TGTGCCACCAGCCCAAGAGACTGGTACAGCACAGATACGCAGTATTTT. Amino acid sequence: CATSPRDWYSTDTQYF.

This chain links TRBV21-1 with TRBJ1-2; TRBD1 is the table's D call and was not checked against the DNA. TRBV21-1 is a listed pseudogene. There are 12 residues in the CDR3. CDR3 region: CASSTHRDGYTF. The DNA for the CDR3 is TGTGCCAGCAGCACCCACAGGGATGGCTACACCTTC.

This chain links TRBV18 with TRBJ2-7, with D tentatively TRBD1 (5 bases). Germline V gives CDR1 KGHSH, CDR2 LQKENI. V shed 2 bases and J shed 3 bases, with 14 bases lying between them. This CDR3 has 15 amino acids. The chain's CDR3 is CASSPEAGPGYEQYF. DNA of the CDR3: TGTGCCAGCTCACCAGAAGCAGGGCCGGGCTACGAGCAGTACTTC.

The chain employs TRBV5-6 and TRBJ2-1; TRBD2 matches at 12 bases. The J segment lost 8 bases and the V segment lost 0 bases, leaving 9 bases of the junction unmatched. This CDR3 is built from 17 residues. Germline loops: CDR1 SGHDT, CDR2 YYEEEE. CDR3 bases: TGTGCCAGCAGCTTGGAAATTCTAGCGGGAGGGCCTCATGAGCAGTTCTTC. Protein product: CASSLEILAGGPHEQFF.

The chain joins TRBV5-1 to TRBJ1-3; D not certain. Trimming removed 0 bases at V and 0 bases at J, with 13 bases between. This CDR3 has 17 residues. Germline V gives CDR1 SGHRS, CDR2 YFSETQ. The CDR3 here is CASSLGRVSYSGNTIYF. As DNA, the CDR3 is TGCGCCAGCAGCTTGGGACGGGTGAGCTACTCTGGAAACACCATATATTTT.

CDR3 residues: CASSLGTSGSYNEQFF. The CDR3 bases are TGCGCCAGCAGCCTAGGGACGTCTGGGTCCTACAATGAGCAGTTCTTC. The genes are TRBV5-1 and TRBJ2-1; D could derive from TRBD1 or TRBD2 (5 bases each). The CDR3 is 16 amino acids. With 4 bases removed from V and 1 base from J, the gap between germline ends came to 15 bases. CDR1 SGHRS and CDR2 YFSETQ come from the germline V gene.

The CDR3 sequence is CASSPQGTGEQYF. The CDR3 bases are TGTGCCAGTAGTCCACAAGGGACCGGCGAGCAGTACTTC. The chain recombines TRBV19 with TRBJ2-7; tentatively, D is TRBD1 or TRBD2 (5 bases each). CDR1 LNHDA and CDR2 SQIVND come from the germline V gene (reference sequence). Trimming removed 5 bases at V and 6 bases at J, with 14 bases between. This CDR3 contains 13 residues.